This T cell receptor beta chain was recovered during a study of T cell changes during pregnancy in multiple sclerosis. Profiled with immunoSEQ multiplex PCR; TCRdb holds only in-frame clones, not every one. The sample comprises about 67,000 clones, 92% of which are singletons, and over 1.3% rests with the top ten. The CDR3 covers 17 residues. Here the sequenced sample was peripheral blood, taken after pregnancy. This TCR derives from a female donor with multiple sclerosis, enrolled in a pregnancy study. The V gene is TRBV21-1, the J gene TRBJ1-3; TRBD1 was called by the table and not checked on the DNA. TRBV21-1 is a known pseudogene. CDR3 protein: CASTLASDRGWRNTIYF. The DNA for the CDR3 is TGTGCCAGCACCTTAGCCTCCGACAGGGGATGGAGAAACACCATATATTTT.